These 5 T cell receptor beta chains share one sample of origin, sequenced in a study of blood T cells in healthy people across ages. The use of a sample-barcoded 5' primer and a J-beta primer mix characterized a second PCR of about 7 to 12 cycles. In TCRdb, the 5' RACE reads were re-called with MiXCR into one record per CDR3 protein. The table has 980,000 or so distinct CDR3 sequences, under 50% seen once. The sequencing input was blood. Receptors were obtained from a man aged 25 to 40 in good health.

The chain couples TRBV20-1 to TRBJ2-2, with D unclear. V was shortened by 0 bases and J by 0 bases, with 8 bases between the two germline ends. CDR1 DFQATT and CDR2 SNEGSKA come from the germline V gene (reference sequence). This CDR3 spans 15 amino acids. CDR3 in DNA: TGCAGTGCTAGAGACGGGCGGTCGAACACCGGGGAGCTGTTTTTT. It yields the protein CSARDGRSNTGELFF.

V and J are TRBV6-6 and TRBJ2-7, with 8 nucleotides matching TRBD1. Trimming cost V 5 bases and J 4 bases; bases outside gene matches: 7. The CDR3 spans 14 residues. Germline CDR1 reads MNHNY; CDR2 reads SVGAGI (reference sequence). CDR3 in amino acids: CASSPRDRPYEQYF. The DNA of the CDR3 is TGTGCCAGCAGTCCCCGGGACAGGCCTTACGAGCAGTACTTC.

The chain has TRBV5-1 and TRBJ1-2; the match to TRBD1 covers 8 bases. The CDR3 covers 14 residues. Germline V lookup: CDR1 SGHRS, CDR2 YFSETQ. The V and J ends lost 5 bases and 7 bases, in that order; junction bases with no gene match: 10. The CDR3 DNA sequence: TGCGCCAGCAGTCTTTTGACAGGGGAAAGTGGCTACACCTTC. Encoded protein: CASSLLTGESGYTF. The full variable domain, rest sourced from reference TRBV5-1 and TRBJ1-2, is KAGVTQTPRYLIKTRGQQVTLSCSPISGHRSVSWYQQTPGQGLQFLFEYFSETQRNKGNFPGRFSGRQFSNSRSEMNVSTLELGDSALYLCASSLLTGESGYTFGSGTRLTVV.

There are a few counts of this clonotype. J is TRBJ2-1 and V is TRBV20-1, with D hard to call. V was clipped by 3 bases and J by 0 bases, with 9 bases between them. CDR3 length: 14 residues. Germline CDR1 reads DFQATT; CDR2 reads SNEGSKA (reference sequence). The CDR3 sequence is CSASTHASYNEQFF. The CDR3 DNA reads TGCAGTGCTAGTACCCACGCCTCCTACAATGAGCAGTTCTTC.

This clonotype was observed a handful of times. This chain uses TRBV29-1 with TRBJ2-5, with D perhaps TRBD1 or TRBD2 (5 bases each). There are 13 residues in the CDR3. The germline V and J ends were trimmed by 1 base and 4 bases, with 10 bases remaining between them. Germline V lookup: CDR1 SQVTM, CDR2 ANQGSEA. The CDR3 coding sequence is TGCAGCGTTGAAGGGGGACCTGCAGAGACCCAGTACTTC. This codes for CSVEGGPAETQYF.